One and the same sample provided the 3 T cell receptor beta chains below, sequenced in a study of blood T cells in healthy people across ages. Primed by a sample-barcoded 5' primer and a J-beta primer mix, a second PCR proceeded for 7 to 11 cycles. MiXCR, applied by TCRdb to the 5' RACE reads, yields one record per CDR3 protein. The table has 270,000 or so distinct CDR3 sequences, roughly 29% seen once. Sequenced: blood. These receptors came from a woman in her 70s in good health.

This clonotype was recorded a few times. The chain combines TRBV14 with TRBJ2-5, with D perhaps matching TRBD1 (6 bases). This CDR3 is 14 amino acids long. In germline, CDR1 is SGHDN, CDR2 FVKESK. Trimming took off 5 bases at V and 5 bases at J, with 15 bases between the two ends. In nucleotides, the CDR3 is TGTGCCAGCAGCGAGCAACAGGGTCAGGAGACCCAGTACTTC. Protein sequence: CASSEQQGQETQYF. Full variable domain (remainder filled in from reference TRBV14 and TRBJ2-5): EAGVTQFPSHSVIEKGQTVTLRCDPISGHDNLYWYRRVMGKEIKFLLHFVKESKQDESGMPNNRFLAERTGGTYSTLKVQPAELEDSGVYFCASSEQQGQETQYFGPGTRLLVL.

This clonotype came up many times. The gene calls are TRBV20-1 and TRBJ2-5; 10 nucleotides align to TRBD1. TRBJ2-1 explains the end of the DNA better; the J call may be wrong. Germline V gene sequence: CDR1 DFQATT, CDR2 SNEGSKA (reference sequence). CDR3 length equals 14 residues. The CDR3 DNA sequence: TGCAGTGCTACCGGGACAGGGGCTAGCGATGAGCAGTTCTTC. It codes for CSATGTGASDEQFF.

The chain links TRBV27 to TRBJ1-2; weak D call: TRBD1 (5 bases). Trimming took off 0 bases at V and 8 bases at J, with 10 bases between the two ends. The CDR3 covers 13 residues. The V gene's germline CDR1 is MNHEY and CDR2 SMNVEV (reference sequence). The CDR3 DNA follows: TGTGCCAGCAGTTTATCGGGGGGTCGGGGCTACACCTTC. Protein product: CASSLSGGRGYTF.